The entry that follows covers one TCR beta chain sequence. The V gene lost 4 bases and the J gene lost 4 bases, with 12 bases spanning the gap. The CDR3 spans 14 residues. In germline, CDR1 is SGHKS, CDR2 YYEKEE (reference sequence). These data are taken from a study of shared clonotypes between healthy human individuals. Every subset's genomic DNA went evenly onto several immunoSEQ plates. Some clones are missing from TCRdb's copy, which holds only in-frame ones; the method was immunoSEQ multiplex PCR. The table includes around 510,000 clones, about 96% detected once. Splitting of CD4+ cells produced CD45RA+ naive and CD45RA-negative memory subsets.

The sample taken for sequencing was naive CD4+ T cells sorted from blood. Subset noted: CD45RA+ positively selected. The receptor's source is a woman in her thirties in good health. The genes are TRBV5-5 and TRBJ1-3; D is ambiguous. CDR3 protein: CASSQEWVGNTIYF. CDR3 in DNA: TGTGCCAGCAGCCAGGAGTGGGTCGGAAACACCATATATTTT. The whole variable domain, filled in from reference TRBV5-5 and TRBJ1-3, reads DAGVTQSPTHLIKTRGQQVTLRCSPISGHKSVSWYQQVLGQGPQFIFQYYEKEERGRGNFPDRFSARQFPNYSSELNVNALLLGDSALYLCASSQEWVGNTIYFGEGSWLTVV.